This T cell receptor beta chain was found in a study of blood T cell repertoires in COVID-19. Across the whole study: COVID-19 samples, acute and convalescent, were from the United States, Italy and Spain. PBMCs, B-cell-depleted T cells, or T cells provided the cDNA or gDNA that made up the material.

Authors' data handling: The authors estimated nucleated cell counts from reference gene primer amplification. Clones were read by immunoSEQ multiplex PCR, and TCRdb kept only the in-frame ones, dropping some. D and trimming come from the DNA, and the V and J calls and clone size come from that table. The sample consists of about 100,000 clones, 90% to 95% of them appearing once. This CDR3 is 12 amino acids long. CDR1 is SQVTM, CDR2 ANQGSEA, per germline. This clone has just one count. A read error may account for a junction end that differs from germline. This chain connects TRBV29-1 to TRBJ1-1; 8 nucleotides line up with TRBD1. The specimen was peripheral blood. The TCR was taken from a human donor in a cohort sampled during active COVID-19. CDR3 nucleotide sequence: TGCAGCGTGGAAGGACAGGGTGCTGAAGCTTTCTTT. This sequence encodes CSVEGQGAEAFF.